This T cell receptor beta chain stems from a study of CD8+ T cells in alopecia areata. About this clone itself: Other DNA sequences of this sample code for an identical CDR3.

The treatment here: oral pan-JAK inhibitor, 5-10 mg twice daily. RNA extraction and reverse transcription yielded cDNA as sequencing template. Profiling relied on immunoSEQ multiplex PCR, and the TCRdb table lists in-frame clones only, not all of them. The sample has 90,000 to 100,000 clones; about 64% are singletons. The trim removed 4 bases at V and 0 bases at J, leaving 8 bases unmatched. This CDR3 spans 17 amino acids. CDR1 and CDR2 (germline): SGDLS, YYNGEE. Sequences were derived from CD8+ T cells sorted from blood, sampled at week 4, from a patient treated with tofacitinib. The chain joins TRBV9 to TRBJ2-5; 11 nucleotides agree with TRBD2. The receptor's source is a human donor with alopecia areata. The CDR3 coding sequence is TGTGCCAGCAGCCCCGGGACTAGCGGCGAGTACCAAGAGACCCAGTACTTC. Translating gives CASSPGTSGEYQETQYF.